This T cell receptor (beta chain) came from a study of blood T cell repertoires in COVID-19 (TCRdb year 2020). Notes on the research overall: The collaborator samples originated in the United States, Italy and Spain and spanned the acute and convalescent phases of COVID-19. The prospective study material was composed of cDNA or gDNA derived from T cells, B-cell-depleted T cells, or PBMCs. Subjects who had been exposed to COVID-19, were actively infected with it, or had recovered from it provided the deeply sampled blood TCRbeta repertoires that made up the dataset. The repertoires were released in a freely available public database intended as a resource for research on the immune response to SARS-CoV-2. Samples were obtained from the ongoing ImmuneRACE study (first 160 participants) and from over 1,000 subjects provided by 6 global collaborators. Nearly every sample came with metadata listing a de-identified subject ID, COVID-19 status, age in years and sex. HLA class I and class II types, where available, came from metadata supplied by the sample provider rather than from assay-based typing.

The immunoSEQ Assay, a bias-controlled multiplex PCR, was used to amplify TCRbeta CDR3 regions from genomic DNA. The study's own analysis went as follows. Nucleated cell counts per sample were estimated from amplification of reference gene primers within the assay. Sequence reads were collapsed and filtered to measure the absolute abundance of every unique TCRbeta CDR3 rearrangement. For each sample, productive Simpson clonality was calculated as the square root of Simpson's diversity index over productive rearrangements. TCRdb retrieved this table from immuneACCESS and kept in-frame rearrangements only. Not all clones are present; in checked studies, unresolved V genes account for under half, and no reason is known for the remainder. That table furnishes V, J and clone size, whereas the DNA furnished D and trimming. In this sample the table shows about 220,000 clones, 84% of which occur a single time. The biggest ten clones account for 5.5% to 7.5% of the sample.

In the prospective study, participants were roughly 18 to 90 years old, resided in approximately 22 geographic areas of the United States, and were enrolled through a virtual design. Cohort assignment in the prospective study relied on participant-reported clinical history from a screening survey and a study questionnaire. ImmuneRACE Cohort 3 recovered participants were defined by two consecutive negative NP/OP PCR tests, healthcare professional clearance, or symptom resolution. Each participant in the prospective study had whole blood, serum and a nasopharyngeal or oropharyngeal swab collected by mobile phlebotomists. Additional blood draws and questionnaires over an approximately two-month period could optionally be provided by prospective study participants. Before DNA extraction, prospective study blood samples were shipped either frozen or at room temperature. A note on this clone: It has no known antigen specificity. No per-base quality is available; no much larger clone lies one base away.

Findings and caveats that apply to the study as a whole: Clinical and demographic metadata were provided uncurated, with the amount varying by source and participant.

The clonotype comes from a middle-aged woman who had recovered from COVID-19. The specimen was PBMCs or T cells enriched from blood (not recorded which).

The DNA sequence follows: TGCGCCAGCAGCTTGGTGTCTAGCGGGAGAGAGGGAGAGACCCAGTACTTC. It translates to CASSLVSSGREGETQYF. The rearrangement combines TRBV5-1 with TRBJ2-5, with 10 bases matching TRBD2. From a lookup of the germline V gene, CDR1 and CDR2 are SGHRS and YFSETQ. The germline V end is reduced by 0 bases and the J end by 4 bases; junction bases left unmatched: 9. The CDR3 contains 17 residues, cysteine and phenylalanine counted. This entry keeps only the CDR3 DNA: 51 bases, framed from base 1. The variable domain in full, with residues beyond the CDR3 obtained from the reference TRBV5-1 and TRBJ2-5 genes, is KAGVTQTPRYLIKTRGQQVTLSCSPISGHRSVSWYQQTPGQGLQFLFEYFSETQRNKGNFPGRFSGRQFSNSRSEMNVSTLELGDSALYLCASSLVSSGREGETQYFGPGTRLLVL.